Shown below are 16 T cell receptor beta chains from a single sample sequenced in a study of blood T cells in healthy people across ages. Alongside a J-beta primer mix, a sample-barcoded 5' primer served in a second PCR lasting roughly 6 to 11 cycles. TCRdb redid the calling of the 5' RACE reads with MiXCR, one entry per CDR3 protein. This sample has about 1 million distinct CDR3 sequences, with under 30% found just once. The same sample was also studied in work on T cells of mothers and their children.

Sequenced input: blood. The receptors here all came from a girl aged 2 to 10 in good health.

J is TRBJ1-1 and V is TRBV28; a weak D match, TRBD1 (5 bases). Germline V gene data show CDR1 as MDHEN and CDR2 as SYDVKM. V was shortened by 2 bases and J by 6 bases, with 13 bases between the two germline ends. CDR3 length: 14 amino acids. Here the CDR3 DNA reads TGTGCCAGCAGTTTAGGGGGTGGGAGAGCTGAAGCTTTCTTT. Its protein product is CASSLGGGRAEAFF. Using reference TRBV28 and TRBJ1-1 for the parts outside the CDR3, the full variable domain is DVKVTQSSRYLVKRTGEKVFLECVQDMDHENMFWYRQDPGLGLRLIYFSYDVKMKEKGDIPEGYSVSREKKERFSLILESASTNQTSMYLCASSLGGGRAEAFFGQGTRLTVV.

This clonotype was observed a handful of times. The rearrangement links TRBV7-7 to TRBJ2-7, with D possibly TRBD2 on 5 matching bases. This CDR3 has 13 amino acids. In germline, CDR1 is SSHAT, CDR2 FNYEAQ (reference sequence). In DNA form, the CDR3 reads TGTGCTATTGCCGCGGGCCCAAACGGCGAGCAGTACTTC. Amino acids: CAIAAGPNGEQYF.

This clonotype has just a few counts. Because the CDR3 is missing its conserved closing phenylalanine or tryptophan, this is likely a read error. This chain connects TRBV29-1 to TRBJ2-1; D may correspond to TRBD1 or TRBD2 (5 bases each). CDR3 length equals 17 residues. Between the trimmed V and J ends, which lost 1 base and 0 bases, there was a span of 16 bases. The germline V gene has CDR1 SQVTM and CDR2 ANQGSEA. CDR3 nucleotides: TGCAGCGTTGAAGGATTCGGGACGGCCAGCTCCTACAATGAGCAGTTCCTC. Its protein product is CSVEGFGTASSYNEQFL.

This clonotype was counted between two and nine times. The chain links TRBV7-9 to TRBJ2-1; unclear D gene. Trimming took 5 bases from V and 12 from J, leaving 14 bases between them. This CDR3 is built from 12 residues. The germline CDR1 and CDR2 sequences are SEHNR and FQNEAQ (reference sequence). CDR3 nucleotides: TGTGCCAGCAGCCTTATACGAATGGCGCAGTTCTTC. Protein product: CASSLIRMAQFF.

This clonotype appeared a few times. DNA for the CDR3: TGTGCCAGCTCACCACTGATGGGAACCTACAATGAGCAGTTCTTC. Protein product: CASSPLMGTYNEQFF. The V and J genes are TRBV18 and TRBJ2-1, with D uncertain. V lost 1 base and J 2 bases, leaving 9 bases between the germline ends. Germline V CDR1 and CDR2: KGHSH, LQKENI. This CDR3 contains 15 residues.

This clonotype came up a few times. This rearrangement joins TRBV9 to TRBJ2-4, with D tentatively TRBD1 or TRBD2 (5 bases each). Trimming removed 3 bases at V and 8 bases at J, with 15 bases between. Germline-derived CDR1 and CDR2 are SGDLS and YYNGEE. The CDR3 sequence is 14 residues long. This chain's CDR3 is CASSESPGRDIQYF. CDR3 bases: TGTGCCAGCAGCGAGTCCCCAGGGCGGGACATTCAGTACTTC.

The chain uses TRBV5-1 and TRBJ2-1; either TRBD1 or TRBD2 may fit D (5 bases each). Looked up from germline, CDR1 is SGHRS and CDR2 is YFSETQ. The CDR3 loop spans 18 amino acids. The V and J ends lost 4 bases and 0 bases respectively, with 20 bases between them. The CDR3 reads CASSTLGTRLSSYNEQFF. The CDR3 nucleotides read TGCGCCAGCAGCACCTTGGGGACCCGGCTTAGCTCCTACAATGAGCAGTTCTTC.

This clonotype has only a few counts. The V gene is TRBV29-1, the J gene TRBJ2-3, with a tentative D call TRBD2 (5 bases). V was pared by 2 bases and J by 2 bases, with 11 bases between. Germline CDR1 reads SQVTM; CDR2 reads ANQGSEA. The CDR3 totals 14 residues. The CDR3 region has the DNA TGCAGCGTTGAAAAGGGAGACCTCACAGATACGCAGTATTTT. This gives the protein CSVEKGDLTDTQYF.

The chain combines TRBV9 with TRBJ2-5; 12 bases agree with TRBD1. Trimming cost V 5 bases and J 1 base; bases outside gene matches: 12. The CDR3 is made up of 18 amino acids. CDR1 and CDR2 (germline): SGDLS, YYNGEE. The CDR3 region is CASSATGTGGDFQETQYF. CDR3 bases: TGTGCCAGCAGTGCCACCGGGACAGGGGGCGACTTCCAAGAGACCCAGTACTTC. The full variable domain, in which reference TRBV9 and TRBJ2-5 provide the parts outside the CDR3, is DSGVTQTPKHLITATGQRVTLRCSPRSGDLSVYWYQQSLDQGLQFLIQYYNGEERAKGNILERFSAQQFPDLHSELNLSSLELGDSALYFCASSATGTGGDFQETQYFGPGTRLLVL.

This clonotype was seen a handful of times. The chain couples TRBV10-3 to TRBJ2-7, with D tentatively TRBD1 or TRBD2 (5 bases each). This CDR3 has 13 residues. Germline-derived CDR1 and CDR2 are ENHRY and SYGVKD. Here the CDR3 DNA reads TGTGCACACGGGACGGGCAAACCCTACGAGCAGTACTTC. Protein: CAHGTGKPYEQYF.

This clonotype occurred many times. This chain joins TRBV29-1 and TRBJ2-1; 7 bases are a match to TRBD2. After removal of 7 bases from V and 4 bases from J, the junction contained 7 bases not matched to a gene. The CDR3 covers 13 residues. Per the germline V gene, CDR1 is SQVTM and CDR2 is ANQGSEA. CDR3 loop: CSASGEAYNEQFF. In DNA form, the CDR3 reads TGCAGCGCTAGCGGCGAGGCATACAATGAGCAGTTCTTC.

The chain joins TRBV15 to TRBJ1-5; D uncertain. Germline-derived CDR1 and CDR2 are LNHNV and YYDKDF (reference sequence). This CDR3 contains 13 residues. V shed 3 bases and J shed 6 bases, with 9 bases lying between them. The CDR3 DNA follows: TGTGCCACCAGCAGGGAGGTGGCTCAGCCCCAGCATTTT. Protein sequence: CATSREVAQPQHF. The entire variable domain, with the rest obtained from reference TRBV15 and TRBJ1-5, is as follows: DAMVIQNPRYQVTQFGKPVTLSCSQTLNHNVMYWYQQKSSQAPKLLFHYYDKDFNNEADTPDNFQSRRPNTSFCFLDIRSPGLGDTAMYLCATSREVAQPQHFGDGTRLSIL.

This chain joins TRBV9 and TRBJ1-4; 9 bases agree with TRBD1. CDR3 length equals 14 residues. V was clipped by 2 bases and J by 8 bases; unmatched bases: 4. CDR1 is SGDLS and CDR2 is YYNGEE in the germline V gene. CDR3 sequence: CASSVTGGAEKLFF. CDR3 nucleotide sequence: TGTGCCAGCAGCGTTACAGGGGGCGCGGAAAAACTGTTTTTT.

This rearrangement joins TRBV15 to TRBJ2-4, with D possibly TRBD2 on 6 matching bases. CDR1 is LNHNV, CDR2 YYDKDF, per germline (reference sequence). The CDR3 is 14 residues long. V lost 8 bases to trimming and J lost 1 base, with 12 bases between them. The DNA for the CDR3 is TGTGCCACCTCAGGAGGGCCGGCCAAAAACATTCAGTACTTC. Its translation: CATSGGPAKNIQYF.

The chain has TRBV28 and TRBJ2-7, with 10 positions matching TRBD2. J was trimmed by 2 bases and V by 6 bases; bases with no gene match: 13. The length of the CDR3 is 17 residues. The germline V gene has CDR1 MDHEN and CDR2 SYDVKM. The CDR3 spells CASSQGVAGGLTYEQYF. CDR3 in DNA: TGTGCCAGCAGCCAGGGTGTAGCGGGAGGTTTAACCTACGAGCAGTACTTC.

This clonotype was seen a handful of times. The chain uses TRBV27 and TRBJ1-3, with D uncertain. The CDR3 covers 15 residues. The germline V and J ends were trimmed by 4 bases and 2 bases, with 12 bases remaining between them. Germline loops: CDR1 MNHEY, CDR2 SMNVEV (reference sequence). For the CDR3, the DNA is TGTGCCAGCAGTTCCCTCCCGGCCACTGGAAACACCATATATTTT. This codes for CASSSLPATGNTIYF.